These T cell receptor beta chains were read from a single sample in a study of blood T cell repertoires in COVID-19. Using immunoSEQ multiplex PCR, the repertoire was profiled, and TCRdb retains in-frame clones only, with some absent. The data contain 250,000 or so clones, around 86% of them singletons. Material: PBMCs or T cells enriched from blood (not recorded which). These receptors all come from a woman aged 45-60 years who had recovered from COVID-19. Each CDR3 is given with its conserved first and last residue. D genes are given only for firm matches. Clone size is given for some rows only: seen once, a few or many times, or a class if the clone is expanded.

TRBJ2-7,-,-,TRBV12-3/TRBV12-4,TGTGCCAGCAGTTTAGCCACAGGCTACGAGCAGTACTTC,CASSLATGYEQYF
TRBJ2-5,-,-,TRBV19,TGTGCCAGTAGTATAGGACTAGGCTCGGCCCAGTACTTC,CASSIGLGSAQYF
TRBJ2-2,-,TRBD1,TRBV7-2,TGTGCCAGCAGCTCCGGGACAGGGTTTCGAACCGGGGAGCTGTTTTTT,CASSSGTGFRTGELFF
TRBJ2-1,-,-,TRBV19,TGTGCCAGTAGTATAGTACCCCGAGGGATAAATGAGCAGTTCTTC,CASSIVPRGINEQFF
TRBJ1-2,-,TRBD1,TRBV18,TGTGCCAGCTCATCCGGACAGGCCGGCATCCTGAAAGGCTACACCTTC,CASSSGQAGILKGYTF
TRBJ2-1,-,TRBD2,TRBV7-9,TGTGCCAGCAGCTTAGTAGCGGGAGGGCGGGATGAGCAGTTCTTC,CASSLVAGGRDEQFF
TRBJ2-5,-,-,TRBV6-5,TGTGCCAGCAGTTACTACCCAGAAGAGACCCAGTACTTC,CASSYYPEETQYF
TRBJ1-2,-,-,TRBV5-5,TGTGCCAGCAGCTTGTTTCTATCAGGTGGCTACACCTTC,CASSLFLSGGYTF
TRBJ1-4,-,-,TRBV2,TGTGCCAGCAGACGAGGTGAAAAACTGTTTTTT,CASRRGEKLFF
TRBJ1-3,-,-,TRBV18,TGTGCCAGCTCGCCCGGGTTCCGAAACACCATATATTTT,CASSPGFRNTIYF
TRBJ2-6,-,-,TRBV9,TGTGCCAGCAGCGTAAACCCTCACCGGGGGGCCAACGTCCTGACTTTC,CASSVNPHRGANVLTF
TRBJ2-7,-,-,TRBV29-1,TGCAGCGCTATTTTAGGTGACAGCAATTACGAGCAGTACTTC,CSAILGDSNYEQYF
TRBJ1-1,-,-,TRBV5-1,TGCGCCAGCAGCCAGGACGGGGACACTGAAGCTTTCTTT,CASSQDGDTEAFF
TRBJ2-2,-,TRBD1,TRBV25-1,TGTGCCAGCAGTGAATATAGAGAAGGGACAGCCCACACCGGGGAGCTGTTTTTT,CASSEYREGTAHTGELFF
TRBJ2-7,-,-,TRBV29-1,TGCAGCGTTGAAGAGGAGGTTGGCTACGAGCAGTACTTC,CSVEEEVGYEQYF
TRBJ2-3,-,-,TRBV7-3,TGTGCCAGCAGCTTTATGCGACTATCACGAACCCTTGATCCAACAGATACGCAGTATTTT,CASSFMRLSRTLDPTDTQYF
TRBJ2-3,-,-,TRBV5-1,TGCGCCAGCAGCTTTTCGGCAGATACGCAGTATTTT,CASSFSADTQYF
TRBJ2-1,-,TRBD2,TRBV9,TGTGCCAGCAGCGTAGTAGCGGGAGGATACAATGAGCAGTTCTTC,CASSVVAGGYNEQFF
TRBJ1-1,-,TRBD1,TRBV29-1,TGCAGCGTTGAGGGGGACAGGAACACTGAAGCTTTCTTT,CSVEGDRNTEAFF
TRBJ2-3,-,TRBD2,TRBV10-2,TGCGCCAGCTCAGGAGGGAGGGCCACAGATACGCAGTATTTT,CASSGGRATDTQYF
TRBJ2-1,-,-,TRBV12-3/TRBV12-4,TGTGCCAGCAGTTCCCTAGCTCCGTTCTTC,CASSSLAPFF
TRBJ1-5,once,-,TRBV5-1,TGCGCCAGCAGCCCAGGACACTCGGGCAATCAGCCCCAGCATTTT,CASSPGHSGNQPQHF
TRBJ2-3,-,TRBD1,TRBV10-3,TGTGCCATCAGGCCCCGGGACAGGAACACAGATACGCAGTATTTT,CAIRPRDRNTDTQYF
TRBJ1-5,-,-,TRBV18,TGTGCCAGCTCCACAGGCAATCAGCCCCAGCATTTT,CASSTGNQPQHF
TRBJ2-1,few,TRBD2,TRBV10-3,TGTGCCATCAGTGAGCGGGCTAGCGGTACTTTGGATGAGCAGTTCTTC,CAISERASGTLDEQFF
TRBJ1-2,-,TRBD1,TRBV18,TGTGCCAGCTCACCGGGACAGGGGTACTATGGCTACACCTTC,CASSPGQGYYGYTF